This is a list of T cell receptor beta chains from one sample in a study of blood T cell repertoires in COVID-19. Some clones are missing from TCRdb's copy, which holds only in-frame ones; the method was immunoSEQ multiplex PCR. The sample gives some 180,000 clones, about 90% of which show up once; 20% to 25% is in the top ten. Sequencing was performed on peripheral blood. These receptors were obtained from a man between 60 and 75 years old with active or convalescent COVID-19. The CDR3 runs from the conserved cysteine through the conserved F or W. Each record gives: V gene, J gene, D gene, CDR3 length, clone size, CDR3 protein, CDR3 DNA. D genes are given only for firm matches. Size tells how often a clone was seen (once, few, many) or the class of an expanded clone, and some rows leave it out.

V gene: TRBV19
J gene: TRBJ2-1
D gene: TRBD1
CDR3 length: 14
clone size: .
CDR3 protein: CASSNRDSYNEQFF
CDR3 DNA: TGTGCCAGTAGTAACCGGGACAGTTACAATGAGCAGTTCTTC

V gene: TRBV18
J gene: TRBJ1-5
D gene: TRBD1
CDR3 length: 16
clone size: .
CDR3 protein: CASSPGTGGSDQPQHF
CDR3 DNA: TGTGCCAGCTCACCCGGAACAGGGGGCTCTGATCAGCCCCAGCATTTT

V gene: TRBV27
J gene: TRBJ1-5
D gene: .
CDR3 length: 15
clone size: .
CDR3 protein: CASSAIDRINQPQHF
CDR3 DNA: TGTGCCAGCAGCGCTATTGACAGGATCAATCAGCCCCAGCATTTT

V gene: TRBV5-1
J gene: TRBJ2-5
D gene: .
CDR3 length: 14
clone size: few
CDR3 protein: CASSLAGTQETQYF
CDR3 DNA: TGCGCCAGCAGCTTGGCGGGAACCCAAGAGACCCAGTACTTC

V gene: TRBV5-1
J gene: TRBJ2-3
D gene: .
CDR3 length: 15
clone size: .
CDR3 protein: CASSLVPPSTDTQYF
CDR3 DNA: TGCGCCAGCAGCTTGGTTCCCCCTAGCACAGATACGCAGTATTTT

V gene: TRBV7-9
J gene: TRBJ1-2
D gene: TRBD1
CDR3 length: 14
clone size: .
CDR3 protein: CASSSTGVDYGYTF
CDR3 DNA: TGTGCCAGCAGCTCGACAGGGGTTGACTATGGCTACACCTTC

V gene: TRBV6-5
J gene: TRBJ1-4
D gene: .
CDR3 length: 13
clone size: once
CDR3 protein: CASSYSFGEKLFF
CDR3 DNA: TGTGCCAGCAGTTACTCGTTCGGTGAAAAACTGTTTTTT

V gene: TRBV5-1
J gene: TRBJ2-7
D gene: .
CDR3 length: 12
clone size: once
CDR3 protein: CASSLDRYEQYF
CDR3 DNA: TGCGCCAGCAGCTTAGACAGATACGAGCAGTACTTC

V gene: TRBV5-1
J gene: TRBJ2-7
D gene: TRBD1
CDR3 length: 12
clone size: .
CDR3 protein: CASSLGQGEQYF
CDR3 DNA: TGCGCCAGCAGCTTGGGACAGGGCGAGCAGTACTTC

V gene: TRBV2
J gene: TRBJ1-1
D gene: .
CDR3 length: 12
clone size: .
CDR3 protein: CASSESGTEAFF
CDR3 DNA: TGTGCCAGCAGTGAATCGGGGACTGAAGCTTTCTTT